This entry describes one T cell receptor (beta chain). The data belong to a study of blood T cell repertoires in COVID-19. Study information: The United States, Italy and Spain supplied acute and convalescent COVID-19 samples.

V lost 5 bases and J lost 2; bases outside the gene matches: 9. Germline CDR1 is SGHNT and CDR2 is YENEEA. This CDR3 is 15 amino acids long. TCRdb's table, derived via immunoSEQ multiplex PCR, lists solely in-frame clones and lacks some. The data show roughly 150,000 clones, approximately 88% seen once. The gene calls are TRBV11-3 and TRBJ2-7; 7 bases are shared with TRBD2. The source is a human donor in a cohort sampled during active COVID-19. The specimen was peripheral blood. CDR3 DNA sequence: TGTGCCAGCAGCAACCGACGGACTAGTACCTACGAGCAGTACTTC. Protein product: CASSNRRTSTYEQYF.